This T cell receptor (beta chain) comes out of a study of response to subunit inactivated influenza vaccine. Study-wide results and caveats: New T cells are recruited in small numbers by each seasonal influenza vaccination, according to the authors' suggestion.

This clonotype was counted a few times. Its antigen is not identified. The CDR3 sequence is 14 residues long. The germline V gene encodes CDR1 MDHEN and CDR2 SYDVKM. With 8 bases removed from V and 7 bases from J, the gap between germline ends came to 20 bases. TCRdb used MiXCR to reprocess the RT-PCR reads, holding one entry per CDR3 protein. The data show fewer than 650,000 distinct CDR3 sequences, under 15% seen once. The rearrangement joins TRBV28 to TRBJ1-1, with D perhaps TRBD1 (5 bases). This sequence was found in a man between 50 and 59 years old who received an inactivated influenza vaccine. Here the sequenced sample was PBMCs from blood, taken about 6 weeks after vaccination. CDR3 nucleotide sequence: TGTGCCAGCCCCCCCGAGGGGTTGTATGGTGAAGCTTTCTTT. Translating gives CASPPEGLYGEAFF.